This TCR beta chain was captured in a study of Graves' ophthalmopathy and Graves' hyperthyroidism. General study findings and limits: Predictions made by the model for ophthalmopathy progression reached 70.59% sensitivity and almost 75% specificity. Blood also held most thyroid clonotypes expanded above 0.001 frequency.

A remark on this clonotype: As yet, its antigen is unknown. A much more abundant neighbour one base away suggests this may be a read error.

Ophthalmopathy in the donors was of moderate-to-severe activity, with CAS ≥3, NOSPECS ≥4 and duration under 3 months. In germline, CDR1 is KGHSH, CDR2 LQKENI. The CDR3 is 15 amino acids. Amplification of TCR beta CDR3 regions used RNA transcripts. An initial RT-PCR round employing HTBI primers preceded a second-round multiplex PCR. TCRdb fed the multiplex PCR reads into MiXCR, producing one record per CDR3 protein. The sample shows nearly 400,000 distinct CDR3 sequences, around 17% of them seen only once. This receptor was taken from a woman between 18 and 29 years old with Graves' ophthalmopathy. The material sequenced was peripheral blood. The J gene is TRBJ2-5, the V gene TRBV18; D may be TRBD1 (6 bases). The CDR3 bases are TGTGTCAGCTCACCAAAGGACCTAGGGGGAAAGACCCAGTACTTC. As protein: CVSSPKDLGGKTQYF.